Detailed here is one TCR beta chain. The sample originates from a study of blood T cells in healthy people across ages. From germline, CDR1 is MGHRA and CDR2 YSYEKL. Trimming removed 0 bases from V and 6 bases from J, with 12 bases in between. This CDR3 contains 14 residues. Through a sample-barcoded 5' primer and a J-beta primer mix, a second PCR was run for roughly 6 to 11 cycles. One entry per CDR3 protein, called by TCRdb with MiXCR from the 5' RACE reads. The sample has 890,000 or so distinct CDR3 sequences; around two thirds are singletons. The V gene is TRBV4-1, the J gene TRBJ2-7, with D maybe TRBD2 (6 bases). The sequence derives from a man aged 30 to 45 in good health. What was sequenced was blood. The CDR3 spells CASSQDRAGREQYF. Here the CDR3 DNA reads TGCGCCAGCAGCCAAGACAGGGCGGGACGCGAGCAGTACTTC.